This TCR beta chain was profiled in a study of blood T cells in healthy people across ages (dated by TCRdb to the mid-2010s). For context, the study as a whole: In model experiments, roughly one uniquely barcoded TCR beta cDNA molecule per two T cells was captured by template switching. Age-related changes in TCR beta repertoire diversity were measured in the study by deep sequencing normalized with unique cDNA molecular identifiers. The donors were divided into four age groups: young (average approximately 17 years), middle-aged (over 35), aged (about 61) and long-lived (82). To avoid experimental bias, donors of different ages were distributed randomly across sequencing lanes. The study analyzed two additional independent replicas of 1 million unique cDNA reads from the same blood draw for two donors, one aged 18 to 29 and one aged 80 or older. Points the paper makes about the study in general: As age increased, observed TCR beta diversity per million T cells dropped in a roughly linear way, and a significant reduction was already evident by age 40. Estimates of total diversity based on one million sequenced T cells were considered lower bounds and underestimates. Donor CMV infection status was unknown, potentially confounding age-related changes in expanded clonotypes. Compared with the aged group, the long-lived group had more naive CD4+ T cells, fewer expanded clones and increased TCR diversity, suggesting age selection. Observed TCR beta diversity correlated strongly with the percentage of naive T cells measured by flow cytometry. Bulk unsorted PBMC profiling prevented conclusive comparison of naive and antigen-experienced compartments.

The donors were about 40 Caucasian individuals from Russia, aged roughly 6 to 100 years, who were systemically healthy. Ten milliliters of peripheral blood were drawn from each donor into EDTA-treated Vacutainer tubes. Ficoll-Paque density-gradient centrifugation was used to isolate PBMCs, with at least 6 million obtained per sample. Total RNA was extracted from PBMCs with Trizol reagent, with at least 5 micrograms obtained per sample. The percentages of naive CD45RAhigh/CD27high T cells were determined by flow cytometry on a PBMC aliquot from every donor. For this clonotype: The specificity of this receptor is unknown. The record has no base qualities; no much larger clone is one base away.

Library preparation employed 5' RACE. A second PCR of roughly 7 to 12 cycles was performed with a sample-barcoded 5' primer and a J-beta primer mix. A unique molecular identifier was introduced onto each TCR beta cDNA molecule by a template-switch 5' adaptor carrying 12 random nucleotides. Each sample yielded at least 2.5 million CDR3-containing paired-end reads. The Mint cDNA synthesis kit, primed by a TRBC-specific oligonucleotide, was used to synthesize first-strand cDNA from all RNA. All cDNA was treated with uracil-DNA glycosylase and then went through a first 18-cycle PCR with the universal primers M1SS and BC2_uni_R. The authors' pipeline ran thus. For normalization, 1 million high-quality reads were randomly selected from each sample, with every read carrying a distinct molecular identifier. Reads with shared molecular identifiers were discarded instead of being binned into consensus sequences. MiTCR, set to a Q25 quality threshold and the strictest error-elimination algorithm, was used for CDR3 identification, clonotype clustering and error correction. A nonparametric unseen species model using Euler transformation provided a lower-bound estimate of total TCR beta diversity. Through fastp at Q25 and MiXCR, TCRdb rebuilt clones from the public reads, retaining in-frame beta chains. A single entry per CDR3 protein holds the most common genes and DNA from its merged rows. V and J calls and clone size were set by TCRdb, not the authors. The sample records around 1,800,000 distinct CDR3 sequences, about two fifths of which are singletons. Roughly 23% of the sample belongs to the ten largest clones.

Measured from the cysteine to the phenylalanine, the CDR3 is 14 residues long. Of the read, only the CDR3 DNA is kept; its 42 bases are in frame from base 1. From the germline V gene, CDR1 is MDHEN and CDR2 is SYDVKM. V is clipped by 11 bases and J by 1 base, and the sequence between their germline boundaries is 15 bases long. The chain is made from TRBV28 and TRBJ1-3; TRBD1 is a possible D gene, resting on 6 matching bases. This TCR was recovered from a human donor in good health. Sequencing was carried out using blood. CDR3 sequence: CASLGQGSGNTIYF. DNA sequence: TGTGCCTCATTGGGGCAGGGGTCTGGAAACACCATATATTTT.